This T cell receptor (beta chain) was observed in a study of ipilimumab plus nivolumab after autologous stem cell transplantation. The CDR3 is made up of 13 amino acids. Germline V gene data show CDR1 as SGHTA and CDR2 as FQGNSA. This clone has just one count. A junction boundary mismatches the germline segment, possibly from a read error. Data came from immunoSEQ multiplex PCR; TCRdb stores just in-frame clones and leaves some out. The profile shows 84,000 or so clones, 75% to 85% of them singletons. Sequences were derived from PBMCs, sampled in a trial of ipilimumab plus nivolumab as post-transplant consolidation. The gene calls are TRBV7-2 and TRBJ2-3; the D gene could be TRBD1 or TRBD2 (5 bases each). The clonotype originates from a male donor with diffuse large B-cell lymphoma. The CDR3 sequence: CASSLQGRDTRYF. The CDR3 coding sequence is TGTGCCAGCAGCCTCCAGGGACGGGATACGCGGTATTTT.